This note documents a single T cell receptor beta chain sequence. This CDR3 has 14 amino acids. CDR1 is MDHEN, CDR2 SYDVKM, per germline. V was shortened by 11 bases and J by 1 base, with 15 bases between the two germline ends. Tumor samples were taken before definitive surgery or chemotherapy. These data are taken from a study of high-grade serous ovarian cancer treatment subgroups. Libraries were prepared by immunoSEQ multiplex PCR; TCRdb keeps only in-frame clonotypes and omits some of them. The sample records about 890 clones, approximately 62% being singletons. The receptor was isolated from a human donor with high-grade serous ovarian cancer. The chain recombines TRBV28 with TRBJ2-1; perhaps D is TRBD1 or TRBD2 (5 bases each). Sequenced sample: tumor tissue. CDR3 DNA sequence: TGTGCCGGGGGTCGACTTGATTCCTACAATGAGCAGTTCTTC. This translates into CAGGRLDSYNEQFF.